The 15 T cell receptor beta chains presented below share a single source sample, sequenced in a study of OX40 agonist ivuxolimab in advanced cancers. Clones were read by immunoSEQ multiplex PCR, and TCRdb kept only the in-frame ones, dropping some. Of about 74,000 clones in the sample, less than 90% are singletons; the top ten hold more than 2%. Material: CD4+ or CD8+ T cells sorted from blood, obtained in a trial of the OX40 agonist ivuxolimab. The source is an adult with an advanced solid tumor such as melanoma, head and neck, liver or kidney cancer.

The chain joins TRBV7-9 to TRBJ2-7; maybe TRBD1 (6 bases). The CDR3 contains 14 residues. Trimming took 3 bases from V and 2 from J, leaving 11 bases between them. Germline loops: CDR1 SEHNR, CDR2 FQNEAQ (reference sequence). In DNA, the CDR3 is TGTGCCAGCAGCTTCGGACAGCCAGCCTACGAGCAGTACTTC. Amino acids: CASSFGQPAYEQYF.

The chain is built from TRBV5-6 and TRBJ1-1, with 7 bases lining up with TRBD1. V lost 2 bases and J lost 1; bases outside the gene matches: 5. The CDR3 totals 15 residues. Germline CDR1 reads SGHDT; CDR2 reads YYEEEE. The CDR3 nucleotides read TGTGCCAGCAGCTTTCTCAGGGGGAAGAACACTGAAGCTTTCTTT. Translated, it gives CASSFLRGKNTEAFF.

This chain connects TRBV19 to TRBJ1-5; the D is unclear. This CDR3 spans 15 amino acids. Trimming took 4 bases from V and 6 from J, leaving 16 bases between them. Germline assignment: CDR1 LNHDA and CDR2 SQIVND (reference sequence). The CDR3 DNA reads as TGTGCCAGTAGTACCAGTAATCAAGGGAGTCAGCCCCAGCATTTT. Encoded protein: CASSTSNQGSQPQHF.

This clone was observed once. The rearrangement links TRBV6-6 to TRBJ2-1; 8 bases fit TRBD2. CDR1 and CDR2 from the germline V gene are MNHNY and SVGAGI (reference sequence). CDR3 length: 16 residues. J was trimmed by 2 bases and V by 5 bases; bases with no gene match: 8. The CDR3 coding sequence is TGTGCCAGCAGTACCCTTCGGGGGGGCACCTACAATGAGCAGTTCTTC. This encodes CASSTLRGGTYNEQFF.

This clone has only one observation. The J gene is TRBJ2-6, the V gene TRBV7-2; D is unresolved. V lost 2 bases to trimming and J lost 2 bases, with 10 bases between them. The CDR3 loop spans 16 amino acids. Germline V gene data show CDR1 as SGHTA and CDR2 as FQGNSA. The chain's CDR3 is CASSLSRSAGANVLTF. The CDR3 DNA reads as TGTGCCAGCAGCTTATCCAGGTCTGCTGGGGCCAACGTCCTGACTTTC.

The chain combines TRBV19 with TRBJ1-1; D is undetermined. Germline loops: CDR1 LNHDA, CDR2 SQIVND (reference sequence). This CDR3 has 13 residues. V was trimmed by 2 bases and J by 3 bases, leaving 7 bases between them. The DNA of the CDR3 is TGTGCCAGTAGTATATTCTGGGACACTGAAGCTTTCTTT. Residues: CASSIFWDTEAFF.

The rearrangement joins TRBV18 to TRBJ1-2, with 8 bases identical to TRBD1. Looked up from germline, CDR1 is KGHSH and CDR2 is LQKENI. This CDR3 region has 13 residues. Trimming at V came to 3 bases and at J to 4 bases, leaving 1 base not matched to a gene. CDR3: CASSPGTGYGYTF. For the CDR3, the DNA is TGTGCCAGCTCACCCGGGACAGGCTATGGCTACACCTTC. The full variable domain, completed using reference TRBV18 and TRBJ1-2, is NAGVMQNPRHLVRRRGQEARLRCSPMKGHSHVYWYRQLPEEGLKFMVYLQKENIIDESGMPKERFSAEFPKEGPSILRIQQVVRGDSAAYFCASSPGTGYGYTFGSGTRLTVV.

This chain joins TRBV30 and TRBJ2-7, with D possibly matching TRBD1 (6 bases). CDR3 length: 12 residues. The V end was cut by 0 bases, the J end by 4 bases, with 7 bases between. CDR1 is GTSNPN and CDR2 is SVGIG in the germline V gene (reference sequence). This CDR3 reads CAWSVQGYEQYF. The CDR3 region has the DNA TGTGCCTGGAGTGTACAGGGTTACGAGCAGTACTTC.

This clone was observed a handful of times. The chain recombines TRBV7-8 with TRBJ1-2, with 7 bases that match TRBD1. V lost 1 base, J lost 2 bases, and 1 base stayed unmatched. The CDR3 runs to 14 residues. Germline V gives CDR1 SGHVS, CDR2 FQNEAQ. CDR3 sequence (DNA): TGTGCCAGCAGCTTAGAGGGGGCGAACTATGGCTACACCTTC. Translated, it gives CASSLEGANYGYTF. The full variable domain, its missing parts supplied by reference TRBV7-8 and TRBJ1-2, is GAGVSQSPRYKVAKRGQDVALRCDPISGHVSLFWYQQALGQGPEFLTYFQNEAQLDKSGLPSDRFFAERPEGSVSTLKIQRTQQEDSAVYLCASSLEGANYGYTFGSGTRLTVV.

The chain links TRBV15 to TRBJ2-5; D is unclear. Trimming cost V 0 bases and J 5 bases, with 7 bases left between them. Germline V gene lookup returns CDR1 LNHNV and CDR2 YYDKDF (reference sequence). This CDR3 contains 13 residues. CDR3 in DNA: TGTGCCACCAGCAGAGATCACTTGGAGACCCAGTACTTC. It encodes CATSRDHLETQYF. Using reference TRBV15 and TRBJ2-5 for the parts outside the CDR3, the full variable domain is DAMVIQNPRYQVTQFGKPVTLSCSQTLNHNVMYWYQQKSSQAPKLLFHYYDKDFNNEADTPDNFQSRRPNTSFCFLDIRSPGLGDTAMYLCATSRDHLETQYFGPGTRLLVL.

Note on this clone: Other DNA sequences in this specimen translate into the identical CDR3. The chain combines TRBV7-3 with TRBJ2-5, with 8 bases lining up with TRBD1. The CDR3 runs to 13 residues. With V trimmed by 4 bases and J by 4 bases, 2 bases remained unmatched. Germline CDR1 is SGHTA and CDR2 is FQGTGA. The CDR3 sequence is CASSSDRGETQYF. The CDR3 region has the DNA TGTGCCAGCAGCTCCGACAGGGGAGAGACCCAGTACTTC. Filled out from reference TRBV7-3 and TRBJ2-5, the complete variable domain reads GAGVSQTPSNKVTEKGKYVELRCDPISGHTALYWYRQSLGQGPEFLIYFQGTGAADDSGLPNDRFFAVRPEGSVSTLKIQRTERGDSAVYLCASSSDRGETQYFGPGTRLLVL.

As regards this clone: A much larger clone lies one base from this, so it may be a read error. The chain has TRBV19 and TRBJ1-5; 7 nucleotides match TRBD1. This CDR3 has 15 amino acids. V dropped 4 bases and J dropped 0; count of bases not matched to a gene: 3. In germline, CDR1 is LNHDA, CDR2 SQIVND (reference sequence). The CDR3 protein is CASSRGQNSNQPQHF. For the CDR3, the DNA is TGTGCCAGTAGTAGGGGACAGAATAGCAATCAGCCCCAGCATTTT.

The rearrangement joins TRBV5-1 to TRBJ2-3; maybe TRBD2 (6 bases). This CDR3 is built from 15 residues. V lost 4 bases and J 5 bases, leaving 17 bases between the germline ends. Germline assignment: CDR1 SGHRS and CDR2 YFSETQ. The CDR3, as DNA: TGCGCCAGCAGCCAACCCGGGGGTCCAGGAGATACGCAGTATTTT. Translation gives CASSQPGGPGDTQYF.

The V gene is TRBV28, the J gene TRBJ1-1; D remains ambiguous. Germline-derived CDR1 and CDR2 are MDHEN and SYDVKM. The CDR3 spans 13 residues. The V end lost 4 bases, the J end lost 1 base, and 7 bases lay between the germline ends. The CDR3 is CASSWERNTEAFF. Written as DNA, the CDR3 is TGTGCCAGCAGTTGGGAGAGGAACACTGAAGCTTTCTTT.

This clone was found once. The rearrangement uses TRBV19 and TRBJ2-3, with 10 bases that match TRBD2. Germline CDR1 and CDR2: LNHDA and SQIVND (reference sequence). Trimming at V came to 5 bases and at J to 6 bases, leaving 8 bases not matched to a gene. This CDR3 has 15 amino acids. The CDR3 sequence: CASSPQSGGADTQYF. The CDR3 DNA reads TGTGCCAGTAGTCCCCAAAGCGGGGGGGCGGATACGCAGTATTTT.